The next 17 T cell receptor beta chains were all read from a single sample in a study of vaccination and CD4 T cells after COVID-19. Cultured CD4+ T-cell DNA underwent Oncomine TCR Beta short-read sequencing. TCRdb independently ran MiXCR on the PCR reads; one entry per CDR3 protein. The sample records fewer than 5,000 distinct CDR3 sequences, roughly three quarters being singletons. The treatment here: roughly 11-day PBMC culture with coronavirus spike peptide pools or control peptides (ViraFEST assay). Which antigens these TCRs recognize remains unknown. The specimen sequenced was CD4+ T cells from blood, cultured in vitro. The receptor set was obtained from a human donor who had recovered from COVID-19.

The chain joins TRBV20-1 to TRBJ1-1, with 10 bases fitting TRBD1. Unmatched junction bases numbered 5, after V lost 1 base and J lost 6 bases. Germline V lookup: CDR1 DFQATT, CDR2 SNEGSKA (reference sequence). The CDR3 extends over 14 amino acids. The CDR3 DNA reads TGCAGTGCTAGAGTTCGGACAGGGGGTGCTGAAGCTTTCTTT. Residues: CSARVRTGGAEAFF.

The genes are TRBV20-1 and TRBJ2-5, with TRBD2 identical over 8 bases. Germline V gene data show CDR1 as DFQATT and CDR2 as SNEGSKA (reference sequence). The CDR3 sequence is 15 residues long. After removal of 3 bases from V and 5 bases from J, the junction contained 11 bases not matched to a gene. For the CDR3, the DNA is TGCAGTGCTAGTGGGAGCGGGAGTGGTTTGGAGACCCAGTACTTC. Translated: CSASGSGSGLETQYF.

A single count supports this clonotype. The CDR3 nucleotides are TGTGCCACCAGTGATGTCAACAGGGGGCTGAGAACGGAGACCCAGTACTTC. Translating it yields CATSDVNRGLRTETQYF. The gene calls are TRBV24-1 and TRBJ2-5, with TRBD1 matching 9 bases. The CDR3 consists of 17 residues. Losses at the gene ends were 3 bases for V and 5 bases for J; bases not matched to a gene: 12. Germline CDR1 reads KGHDR; CDR2 reads SFDVKD.

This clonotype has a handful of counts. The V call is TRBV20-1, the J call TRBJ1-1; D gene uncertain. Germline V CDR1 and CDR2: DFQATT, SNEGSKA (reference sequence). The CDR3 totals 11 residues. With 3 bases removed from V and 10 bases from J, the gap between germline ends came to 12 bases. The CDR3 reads CSASNVGGAFF. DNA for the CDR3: TGCAGTGCTAGTAATGTAGGAGGAGCTTTCTTT.

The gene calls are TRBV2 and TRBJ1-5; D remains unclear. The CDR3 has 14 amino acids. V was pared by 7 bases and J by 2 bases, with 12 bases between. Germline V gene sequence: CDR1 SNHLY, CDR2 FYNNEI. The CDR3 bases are TGTGCCAGCACTCCCGGACGAGGCAATCAGCCCCAGCATTTT. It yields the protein CASTPGRGNQPQHF.

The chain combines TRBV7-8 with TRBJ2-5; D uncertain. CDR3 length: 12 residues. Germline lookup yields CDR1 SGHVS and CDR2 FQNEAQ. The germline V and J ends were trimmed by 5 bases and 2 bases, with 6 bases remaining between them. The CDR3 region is CASSQPQETQYF. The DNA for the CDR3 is TGTGCCAGCAGCCAGCCGCAAGAGACCCAGTACTTC.

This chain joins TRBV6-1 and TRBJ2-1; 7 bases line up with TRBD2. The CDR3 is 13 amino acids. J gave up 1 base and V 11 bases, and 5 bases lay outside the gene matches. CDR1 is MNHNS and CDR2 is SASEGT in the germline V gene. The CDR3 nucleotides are TGTGCCGGCGCTAGCGGTTCCTACAATGAGCAGTTCTTC. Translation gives CAGASGSYNEQFF.

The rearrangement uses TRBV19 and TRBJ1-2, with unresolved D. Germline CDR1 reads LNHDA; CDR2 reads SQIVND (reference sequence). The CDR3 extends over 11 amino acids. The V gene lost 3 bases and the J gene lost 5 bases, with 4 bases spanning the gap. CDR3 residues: CASSIEYGYTF. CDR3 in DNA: TGTGCCAGTAGTATTGAATATGGCTACACCTTC.

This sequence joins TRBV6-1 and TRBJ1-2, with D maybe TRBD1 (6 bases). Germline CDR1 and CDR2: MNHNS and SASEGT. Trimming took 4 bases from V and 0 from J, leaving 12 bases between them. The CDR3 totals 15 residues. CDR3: CASSGQVEANYGYTF. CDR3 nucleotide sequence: TGTGCCAGCAGTGGACAGGTTGAGGCTAACTATGGCTACACCTTC.

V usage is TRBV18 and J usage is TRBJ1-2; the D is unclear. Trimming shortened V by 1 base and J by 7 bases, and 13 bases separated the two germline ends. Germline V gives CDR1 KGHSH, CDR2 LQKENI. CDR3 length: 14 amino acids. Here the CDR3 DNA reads TGTGCCAGCTCACCACTGGGAGGGAGCCGTGGCTACACCTTC. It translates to CASSPLGGSRGYTF.

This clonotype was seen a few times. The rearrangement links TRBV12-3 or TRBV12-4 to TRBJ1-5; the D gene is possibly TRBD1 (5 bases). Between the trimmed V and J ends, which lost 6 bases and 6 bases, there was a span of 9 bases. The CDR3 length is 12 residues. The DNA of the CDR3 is TGTGCCAGCAGCCGGGACCGTCAGCCCCAGCATTTT. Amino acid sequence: CASSRDRQPQHF.

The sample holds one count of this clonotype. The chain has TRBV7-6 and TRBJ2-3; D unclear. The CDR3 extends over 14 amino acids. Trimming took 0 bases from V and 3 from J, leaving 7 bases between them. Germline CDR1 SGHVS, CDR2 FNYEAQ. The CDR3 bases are TGTGCCAGCAGCTTAGCGTTCGCTACAGATACGCAGTATTTT. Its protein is CASSLAFATDTQYF.

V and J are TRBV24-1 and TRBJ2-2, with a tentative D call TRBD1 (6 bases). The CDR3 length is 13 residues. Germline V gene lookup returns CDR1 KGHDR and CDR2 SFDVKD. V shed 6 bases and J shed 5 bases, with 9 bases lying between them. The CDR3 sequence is CATSTGSTGELFF. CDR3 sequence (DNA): TGTGCCACCAGTACAGGGAGTACCGGGGAGCTGTTTTTT.

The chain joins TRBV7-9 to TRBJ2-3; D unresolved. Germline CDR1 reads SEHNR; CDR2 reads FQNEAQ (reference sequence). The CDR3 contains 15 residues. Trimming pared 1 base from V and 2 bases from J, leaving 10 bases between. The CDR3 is CASSLGPSDTDTQYF. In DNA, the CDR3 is TGTGCCAGCAGCTTAGGGCCAAGTGACACAGATACGCAGTATTTT.

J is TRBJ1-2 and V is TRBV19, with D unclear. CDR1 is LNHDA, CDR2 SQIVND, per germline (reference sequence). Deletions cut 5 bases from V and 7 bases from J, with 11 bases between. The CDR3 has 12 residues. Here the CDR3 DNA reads TGTGCCAGTAGTTTTCAGAGGATTGGCTACACCTTC. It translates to CASSFQRIGYTF.

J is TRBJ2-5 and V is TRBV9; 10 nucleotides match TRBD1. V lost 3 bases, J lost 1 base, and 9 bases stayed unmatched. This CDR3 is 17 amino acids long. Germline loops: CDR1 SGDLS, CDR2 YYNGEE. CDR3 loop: CASSAGRTGGIQETQYF. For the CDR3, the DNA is TGTGCCAGCAGCGCCGGACGGACAGGGGGGATCCAAGAGACCCAGTACTTC.

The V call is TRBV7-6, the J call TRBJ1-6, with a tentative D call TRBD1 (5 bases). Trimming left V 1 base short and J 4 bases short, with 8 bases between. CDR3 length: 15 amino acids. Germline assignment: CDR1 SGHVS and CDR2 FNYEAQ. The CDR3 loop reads CASSLVGQYNSPLHF. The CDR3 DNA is TGTGCCAGCAGCTTAGTGGGGCAGTATAATTCACCCCTCCACTTT.